One sample yielded the 13 T cell receptor beta chains listed below, sequenced in a study of breast tumors, draining lymph nodes, adjacent tissues. The lymph nodes were axillary draining lymph nodes from breast cancer patients. TCRdb re-analysed the multiplex PCR reads in MiXCR, keeping a single row per CDR3 protein. Of about 230,000 distinct CDR3 sequences listed, about 32% were seen once; the top ten hold approximately 1.4%. Sequences were obtained from axillary lymph node tissue. Every receptor here comes from a female donor with breast cancer. Some clones in this sample may be carry-over from other donors' samples.

V usage is TRBV7-9 and J usage is TRBJ1-6; 9 bases line up with TRBD1. The CDR3 is made up of 15 amino acids. Germline lookup yields CDR1 SEHNR and CDR2 FQNEAQ (reference sequence). Germline trimming cut 10 bases from V and 10 bases from J; bases unmatched to any gene: 14. The CDR3 region has the DNA TGTGCCATCCCGCCCTCGGGACAGGGTTGGTCACCCCTCCACTTT. It codes for CAIPPSGQGWSPLHF. Together with reference TRBV7-9 and TRBJ1-6, the CDR3 gives the full variable domain: DTGVSQNPRHKITKRGQNVTFRCDPISEHNRLYWYRQTLGQGPEFLTYFQNEAQLEKSRLLSDRFSAERPKGSFSTLEIQRTEQGDSAMYLCAIPPSGQGWSPLHFGNGTRLTVT.

This clonotype occurred many times. The chain has TRBV20-1 and TRBJ2-6; no firm D call. The germline V and J ends were trimmed by 3 bases and 0 bases, with 12 bases remaining between them. The CDR3 consists of 16 residues. Germline CDR1 and CDR2: DFQATT and SNEGSKA (reference sequence). CDR3 protein: CSARLVRGSGANVLTF. In DNA, the CDR3 is TGCAGTGCTAGGTTGGTACGAGGCTCTGGGGCCAACGTCCTGACTTTC.

This clonotype was detected only a few times. The rearrangement uses TRBV7-9 and TRBJ2-2; 7 positions agree with TRBD2. CDR1 is SEHNR and CDR2 is FQNEAQ in the germline V gene (reference sequence). V lost 3 bases, J lost 4 bases, and 5 bases stayed unmatched. The CDR3 runs 15 residues. Here the CDR3 reads CASSFGGGPTGELFF. CDR3 bases: TGTGCCAGCAGCTTCGGCGGGGGACCCACCGGGGAGCTGTTTTTT.

Ten or more counts support this clonotype. V is TRBV6-5 and J is TRBJ1-4, with D uncertain. Deletions cut 4 bases from V and 4 bases from J, with 10 bases between. In germline, CDR1 is MNHEY, CDR2 SVGAGI. The CDR3 runs 14 residues. The CDR3: CASSSTGNNEKLFF. The CDR3 nucleotides are TGTGCCAGCAGTTCAACTGGAAATAATGAAAAACTGTTTTTT.

This clonotype has a count of ten or more. The chain employs TRBV12-3 or TRBV12-4 and TRBJ2-2; D possibly corresponds to TRBD2 (6 bases). V lost 0 bases, J lost 4 bases, and 15 bases lay in between. The CDR3 runs 17 residues. CDR3 region: CASSLALGGTATGELFF. The CDR3 bases are TGTGCCAGCAGTTTAGCGCTTGGGGGGACCGCCACCGGGGAGCTGTTTTTT.

Many counts were recorded for this clonotype. This clone may be a read error of a much larger clone one base away. This rearrangement joins TRBV20-1 to TRBJ2-1, with 7 bases that match TRBD2. The CDR3 consists of 14 residues. The germline V gene has CDR1 DFQATT and CDR2 SNEGSKA (reference sequence). This CDR3 reads CSAIAGVSYTEQFF. The CDR3, as DNA: TGCAGTGCTATTGCGGGAGTGTCCTACACTGAGCAGTTCTTC.

The V gene is TRBV2, the J gene TRBJ2-2; D possibly corresponds to TRBD2 (5 bases). The germline V and J ends were trimmed by 2 bases and 4 bases, with 8 bases remaining between them. From germline, CDR1 is SNHLY and CDR2 FYNNEI. CDR3 length: 14 amino acids. The CDR3 DNA follows: TGTGCCAGCAGTGAATTTACTAGCACCGGGGAGCTGTTTTTT. As protein: CASSEFTSTGELFF.

This clonotype showed up many times. The chain combines TRBV30 with TRBJ1-6; no reliable D call. The CDR3 has 13 amino acids. CDR1 GTSNPN and CDR2 SVGIG come from the germline V gene (reference sequence). V lost 3 bases, J lost 5 bases, and 8 bases lay in between. The CDR3: CAWRTENNSPLHF. The CDR3, as DNA: TGTGCCTGGAGAACAGAAAATAATTCACCCCTCCACTTT. Drawing the rest from reference TRBV30 and TRBJ1-6, the complete variable domain is SQTIHQWPATLVQPVGSPLSLECTVEGTSNPNLYWYRQAAGRGLQLLFYSVGIGQISSEVPQNLSASRPQDRQFILSSKKLLLSDSGFYLCAWRTENNSPLHFGNGTRLTVT.

Concerning this clonotype itself: A read error may explain this, as a much larger clone is one base away. The CDR3: CASSGAGAGTGELLF. CDR3 sequence (DNA): TGTGCCAGCAGCGGGGCGGGCGCGGGAACCGGGGAGCTGCTTTTT. This rearrangement joins TRBV7-6 to TRBJ2-2, with D possibly matching TRBD2 (6 bases). The CDR3 is made up of 15 amino acids. Germline V gene data show CDR1 as SGHVS and CDR2 as FNYEAQ.

This clonotype was observed at least ten times. The rearrangement uses TRBV6-5 and TRBJ2-4; tentative D call: TRBD2 (6 bases). The V end was cut by 6 bases, the J end by 7 bases, with 7 bases between. The CDR3 covers 11 residues. Germline V lookup: CDR1 MNHEY, CDR2 SVGAGI. This CDR3 is CASREGNIQYF. CDR3 DNA sequence: TGTGCCAGCAGGGAGGGGAACATTCAGTACTTC.

As concerns this clonotype: The DNA is omitted, as the CDR3 cannot be located on it reliably, and the CDR3 follows TCRdb's listing. The gene calls are TRBV11-3 and TRBJ2-2; the table's D call TRBD1 went unverified against the DNA. Germline V gene lookup returns CDR1 SGHNT and CDR2 YENEEA. From its first to its last residue, the CDR3 has 21 amino acids. CDR3 loop: CASSLRAGGLWLHLRFGELFF.

This clonotype was seen a handful of times. V and J are TRBV28 and TRBJ2-2, with unresolved D. The CDR3 has 17 amino acids. The V gene's germline CDR1 is MDHEN and CDR2 SYDVKM. Trimming took off 9 bases at V and 0 bases at J, with 20 bases between the two ends. CDR3 DNA: TGTGCCAGACCTCTGGGGAAAGGGTCTCCGAACACCGGGGAGCTGTTTTTT. Its translation: CARPLGKGSPNTGELFF.

This clonotype was seen repeatedly, ten times or more. CDR3 in amino acids: CATSDPLTGSYEQYF. The CDR3 DNA reads TGTGCCACCAGTGATCCCCTGACAGGGTCCTACGAGCAGTACTTC. V gene TRBV24-1 combines with J gene TRBJ2-7; the match to TRBD1 covers 7 bases. Germline V gene data show CDR1 as KGHDR and CDR2 as SFDVKD. The V gene end was trimmed by 3 bases and the J gene end by 1 base; junction bases not matched to a gene: 5. The CDR3 covers 15 residues.